This T cell receptor beta chain came from a study of beta chain features in type 1 diabetes. Expressed TCRB transcripts were sequenced because the entire RNA isolate underwent reverse transcription. Sequenced by immunoSEQ multiplex PCR; TCRdb stores in-frame clones only, minus some. Of roughly 450,000 clones listed, over 9.5% are singletons. Germline-derived CDR1 and CDR2 are LGHNA and YNFKEQ. V shed 4 bases, J shed 4 bases, and the junction held 9 bases outside the gene matches. CDR3 length equals 15 residues. The sequencing input was naive CD4+ T cells from blood. The chain recombines TRBV4-2 with TRBJ1-1; 7 bases match TRBD1. The sequence was obtained from a woman aged 18-29 years in good health. The CDR3 DNA reads as TGTGCCAGCAGCCCAGGGACAGCTGCCGGCACTGAAGCTTTCTTT. Protein sequence: CASSPGTAAGTEAFF.